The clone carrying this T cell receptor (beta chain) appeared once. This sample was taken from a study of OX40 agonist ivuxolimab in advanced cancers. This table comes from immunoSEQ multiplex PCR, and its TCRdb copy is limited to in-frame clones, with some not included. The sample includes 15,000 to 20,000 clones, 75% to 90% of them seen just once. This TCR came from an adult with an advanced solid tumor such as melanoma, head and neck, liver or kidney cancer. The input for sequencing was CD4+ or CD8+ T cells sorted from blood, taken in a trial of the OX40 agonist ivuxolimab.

The CDR3 is CASSLSIGQGAYEQYF. The CDR3 DNA follows: TGTGCCAGCAGTTTATCCATAGGACAGGGGGCCTACGAGCAGTACTTC. V and J are TRBV27 and TRBJ2-7, with 10 bases identical to TRBD1. The J segment lost 2 bases and the V segment lost 0 bases, leaving 4 bases of the junction unmatched. Per the germline V gene, CDR1 is MNHEY and CDR2 is SMNVEV (reference sequence). The CDR3 loop spans 16 amino acids.